The 17 T cell receptor beta chains presented below share a single source sample, sequenced in a study of blood T cell repertoires in COVID-19. The data were produced by immunoSEQ multiplex PCR, yet TCRdb's version contains in-frame clones alone and is incomplete. The sample has 190,000 or so clones; approximately 87% are singletons. The sequencing input was peripheral blood. Receptors were obtained from a woman in her seventies with acute or convalescent COVID-19.

This chain links TRBV16 with TRBJ1-6; D gene unclear. The germline V and J ends were trimmed by 4 bases and 7 bases, with 14 bases remaining between them. The CDR3 runs to 15 residues. Per germline, CDR1 KGHSY and CDR2 FQNENV. In nucleotides, the CDR3 is TGTGCCAGCAGCCCTACAGTCGACCCAAATTCACCCCTCCACTTT. As protein: CASSPTVDPNSPLHF. Looking up the rest from reference TRBV16 and TRBJ1-6 gives the full variable domain: GEEVAQTPKHLVRGEGQKAKLYCAPIKGHSYVFWYQQVLKNEFKFLISFQNENVFDETGMPKERFSAKCLPNSPCSLEIQATKLEDSAVYFCASSPTVDPNSPLHFGNGTRLTVT.

The V call is TRBV6-5, the J call TRBJ1-5; D gene uncertain. CDR1 and CDR2 from the germline V gene are MNHEY and SVGAGI. CDR3 length: 13 residues. The V and J ends lost 6 bases and 2 bases respectively, with 8 bases between them. DNA for the CDR3: TGTGCCAGCAGCTTCGAGGGCAATCAGCCCCAGCATTTT. Translating it yields CASSFEGNQPQHF.

This rearrangement joins TRBV28 to TRBJ2-3; TRBD2 might be the D (5 bases). The CDR3 is made up of 15 amino acids. The V end was cut by 2 bases, the J end by 2 bases, with 11 bases between. The V gene's germline CDR1 is MDHEN and CDR2 SYDVKM. In DNA form, the CDR3 reads TGTGCCAGCAGTTTAGCGAGCGGTTACACAGATACGCAGTATTTT. Translated: CASSLASGYTDTQYF.

The chain carries TRBV19 and TRBJ2-1; D is unclear. The CDR3 covers 14 residues. Germline values: CDR1 LNHDA, CDR2 SQIVND (reference sequence). Trimming took 0 bases from V and 12 from J, leaving 15 bases between them. As DNA, the CDR3 is TGTGCCAGTAGTATAGATCGAGGAGAGACGGGGCAGTTCTTC. Translating gives CASSIDRGETGQFF.

This clone has just a few counts. The chain carries TRBV19 and TRBJ1-2; D call uncertain. The germline V gene has CDR1 LNHDA and CDR2 SQIVND (reference sequence). This CDR3 contains 11 residues. Trimming stripped 8 bases from V and 7 bases from J, with 11 bases between. CDR3 in DNA: TGTGCCAGTTTAGGGAGGCTTGGCTACACCTTC. Amino acid sequence: CASLGRLGYTF. The full variable domain, its missing parts supplied by reference TRBV19 and TRBJ1-2, is DGGITQSPKYLFRKEGQNVTLSCEQNLNHDAMYWYRQDPGQGLRLIYYSQIVNDFQKGDIAEGYSVSREKKESFPLTVTSAQKNPTAFYLCASLGRLGYTFGSGTRLTVV.

V usage is TRBV7-2 and J usage is TRBJ2-1, with 8 bases identical to TRBD2. V gave up 5 bases and J gave up 0 bases; unmatched junction bases: 6. CDR3 length: 16 amino acids. Germline loops: CDR1 SGHTA, CDR2 FQGNSA. CDR3 bases: TGTGCCAGCAGCCGGGAGGGAGGGCCCTCCTACAATGAGCAGTTCTTC. It encodes CASSREGGPSYNEQFF. The variable domain in full, completed from reference TRBV7-2 and TRBJ2-1, reads GAGVSQSPSNKVTEKGKDVELRCDPISGHTALYWYRQSLGQGLEFLIYFQGNSAPDKSGLPSDRFSAERTGGSVSTLTIQRTQQEDSAVYLCASSREGGPSYNEQFFGPGTRLTVL.

The chain is built from TRBV7-2 and TRBJ1-2, with D uncertain. This CDR3 contains 13 residues. V lost 1 base and J 9 bases, leaving 12 bases between the germline ends. Germline V gene sequence: CDR1 SGHTA, CDR2 FQGNSA. CDR3 sequence reads: CASSLDSRDSYTF. CDR3 in DNA: TGTGCCAGCAGCTTAGACTCCCGGGATAGCTACACCTTC.

V gene TRBV5-6 combines with J gene TRBJ1-5; 11 bases agree with TRBD1. V trimming: 4 bases; J trimming: 6 bases; junction bases outside the gene matches: 6. The CDR3 extends over 15 amino acids. The V gene's germline CDR1 is SGHDT and CDR2 YYEEEE. The CDR3 DNA follows: TGTGCCAGCAGCCTTAGGACAGGGGGCTCTCAGCCCCAGCATTTT. This translates into CASSLRTGGSQPQHF.

This chain connects TRBV2 to TRBJ1-5; 8 positions match TRBD1. Germline lookup yields CDR1 SNHLY and CDR2 FYNNEI. Trimming at V came to 4 bases and at J to 3 bases, leaving 8 bases not matched to a gene. The CDR3 totals 16 residues. The CDR3: CASSVPGTGPNQPQHF. As DNA, the CDR3 is TGTGCCAGCAGTGTACCCGGGACAGGACCCAATCAGCCCCAGCATTTT.

The genes are TRBV14 and TRBJ1-1, with D perhaps TRBD1 (6 bases). The CDR3 totals 18 residues. Per germline, CDR1 SGHDN and CDR2 FVKESK. Trimming pared 0 bases from V and 2 bases from J, leaving 19 bases between. The chain's CDR3 is CASSQDISQGWGNTEAFF. The CDR3 region has the DNA TGTGCCAGCAGCCAAGATATTTCGCAGGGGTGGGGTAACACTGAAGCTTTCTTT. Drawing the rest from reference TRBV14 and TRBJ1-1, the complete variable domain is EAGVTQFPSHSVIEKGQTVTLRCDPISGHDNLYWYRRVMGKEIKFLLHFVKESKQDESGMPNNRFLAERTGGTYSTLKVQPAELEDSGVYFCASSQDISQGWGNTEAFFGQGTRLTVV.

This clone was recorded a few times. This chain joins TRBV18 and TRBJ2-7, with a weak D call TRBD1 (6 bases). The length of the CDR3 is 17 residues. Germline assignment: CDR1 KGHSH and CDR2 LQKENI. Trimming removed 0 bases at V and 0 bases at J, with 15 bases between. In DNA, the CDR3 is TGTGCCAGCTCACCACCAAACCCCAGACAGGACTCCTACGAGCAGTACTTC. Its protein product is CASSPPNPRQDSYEQYF.

The gene calls are TRBV27 and TRBJ2-2, with D perhaps matching TRBD1 (6 bases). This CDR3 has 15 amino acids. Trimming stripped 7 bases from V and 6 bases from J, with 18 bases between. Germline assignment: CDR1 MNHEY and CDR2 SMNVEV (reference sequence). This CDR3 is CASKGDTVKPGELFF. The CDR3 DNA reads as TGTGCCAGCAAAGGGGACACGGTGAAACCCGGGGAGCTGTTTTTT.

This clone is a singleton in its sample. J is TRBJ1-4 and V is TRBV12-5; 7 bases agree with TRBD1. The V gene's germline CDR1 is LGHNT and CDR2 FRNRAP. V shed 6 bases and J 6 bases; nucleotides not matched to a gene: 7. The CDR3 is made up of 14 amino acids. In nucleotides, the CDR3 is TGTGCTAGTGGCCTTGACAGGGTGGATGAAAAACTGTTTTTT. It codes for CASGLDRVDEKLFF.

The chain carries TRBV10-2 and TRBJ1-1; D may be TRBD1 (5 bases). Trimming pared 4 bases from V and 1 base from J, leaving 19 bases between. From germline, CDR1 is WSHSY and CDR2 SAAADI. The CDR3 consists of 17 residues. The CDR3 DNA reads as TGCGCCAGCAGTGTGGGACTTGCCAGATCGAGGAACACTGAAGCTTTCTTT. Residues: CASSVGLARSRNTEAFF.

The chain links TRBV2 to TRBJ2-5; D is possibly TRBD2 (6 bases). V was shortened by 4 bases and J by 5 bases, with 17 bases between the two germline ends. The CDR3 has 15 residues. From germline, CDR1 is SNHLY and CDR2 FYNNEI. CDR3 DNA sequence: TGTGCCAGCAGTGGGGGCGGGGCTAAAGGGGAGACCCAGTACTTC. Amino acid sequence: CASSGGGAKGETQYF.

V and J are TRBV21-1 and TRBJ1-5; TRBD1, the table's D call, was not compared with the DNA. TRBV21-1 has pseudogene status. The CDR3 loop spans 20 amino acids. CDR3 sequence (DNA): TGTGCCAGCAGCAAAAAAGCCCGACAGAGATCGATCTATAGCAATCAGCCCCAGCATTTT. The encoded protein is CASSKKARQRSIYSNQPQHF.

The chain uses TRBV11-2 and TRBJ1-1; TRBD1 might be the D (5 bases). From germline, CDR1 is SGHAT and CDR2 FQNNGV. V dropped 1 base and J dropped 0 bases, with 12 bases sitting between them. The CDR3 length is 16 residues. The CDR3 spells CASSLAPGWMNTEAFF. The CDR3 bases are TGTGCCAGCAGCTTAGCGCCAGGGTGGATGAACACTGAAGCTTTCTTT. The complete variable domain, with remaining parts taken from reference TRBV11-2 and TRBJ1-1, reads EAGVAQSPRYKIIEKRQSVAFWCNPISGHATLYWYQQILGQGPKLLIQFQNNGVVDDSQLPKDRFSAERLKGVDSTLKIQPAKLEDSAVYLCASSLAPGWMNTEAFFGQGTRLTVV.